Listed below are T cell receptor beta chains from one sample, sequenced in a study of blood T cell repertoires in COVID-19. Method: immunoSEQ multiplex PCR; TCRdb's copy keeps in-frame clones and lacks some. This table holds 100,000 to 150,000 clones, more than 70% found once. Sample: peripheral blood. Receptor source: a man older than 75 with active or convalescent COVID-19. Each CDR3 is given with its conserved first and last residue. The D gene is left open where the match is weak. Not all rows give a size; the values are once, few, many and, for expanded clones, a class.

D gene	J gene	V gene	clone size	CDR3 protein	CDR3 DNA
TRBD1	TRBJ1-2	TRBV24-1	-	CATSRDRGRIGYTF	TGTGCCACCAGTAGGGACAGGGGGAGAATTGGCTACACCTTC
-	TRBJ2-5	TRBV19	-	CASSMSASGQETQYF	TGTGCCAGTAGTATGTCGGCCAGCGGGCAAGAGACCCAGTACTTC
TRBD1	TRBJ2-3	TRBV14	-	CASSPWTGGTDTQYF	TGTGCCAGCAGCCCGTGGACAGGGGGAACAGATACGCAGTATTTT
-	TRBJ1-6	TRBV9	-	CASSRDPSSYNSPLHF	TGTGCCAGCAGCAGAGATCCGAGCTCCTATAATTCACCCCTCCACTTT
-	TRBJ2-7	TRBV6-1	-	CASSEAQGIHEQYF	TGTGCCAGCAGTGAGGCCCAGGGTATCCACGAGCAGTACTTC
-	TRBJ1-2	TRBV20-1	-	CSAATNYGYTF	TGCAGTGCAGCGACTAACTATGGCTACACCTTC
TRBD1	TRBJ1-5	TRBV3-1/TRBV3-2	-	CASSQVPGVRGHRQPQHF	TGTGCCAGCAGCCAAGTCCCCGGGGTCAGGGGGCATCGTCAGCCCCAGCATTTT
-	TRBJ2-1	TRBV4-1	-	CASSLEMYSYNEQFF	TGCGCCAGCAGCCTGGAGATGTACTCCTACAATGAGCAGTTCTTC
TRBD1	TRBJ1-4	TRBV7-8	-	CASNRGDRGRTNEKLFF	TGTGCCAGCAACCGGGGGGACAGGGGGAGGACTAATGAAAAACTGTTTTTT
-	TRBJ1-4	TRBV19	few	CASSIGAFNEKLFF	TGTGCCAGTAGTATCGGAGCCTTTAATGAAAAACTGTTTTTT
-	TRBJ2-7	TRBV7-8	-	CASSPQPGELSEQYF	TGTGCCAGCAGCCCCCAACCCGGGGAGTTATCGGAGCAGTACTTC
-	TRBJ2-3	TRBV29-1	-	CSVEGGAADTQYF	TGCAGCGTTGAAGGTGGAGCGGCGGATACGCAGTATTTT
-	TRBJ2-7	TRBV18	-	CASSPGQYYEQYF	TGTGCCAGCTCACCCGGACAGTACTACGAGCAGTACTTC
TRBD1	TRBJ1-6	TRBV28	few	CASSLSGTVNSPLHF	TGTGCCAGCAGTTTGTCGGGGACAGTCAATTCACCCCTCCACTTT
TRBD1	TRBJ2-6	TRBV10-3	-	CAIQGDRGVFSGANVLTF	TGTGCCATCCAGGGGGACAGGGGGGTTTTCTCTGGGGCCAACGTCCTGACTTTC
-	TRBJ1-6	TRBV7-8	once	CASSHEMVRGGGNSPLHF	TGTGCCAGCAGCCATGAAATGGTGAGGGGAGGAGGTAATTCACCCCTCCACTTT
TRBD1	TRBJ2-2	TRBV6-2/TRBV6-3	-	CASSGTVNTGELFF	TGTGCCAGCAGTGGGACAGTGAACACCGGGGAGCTGTTTTTT
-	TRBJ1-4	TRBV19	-	CASTPNRRTENEKLFF	TGTGCCAGTACCCCAAACAGGAGAACAGAAAATGAAAAACTGTTTTTT
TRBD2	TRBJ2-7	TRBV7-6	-	CASSPGTSHEQYF	TGTGCCAGCAGCCCCGGGACTAGCCACGAGCAGTACTTC
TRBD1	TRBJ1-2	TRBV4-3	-	CASSQVVGTGVDYGYTF	TGCGCCAGCAGCCAAGTCGTCGGGACAGGGGTTGACTATGGCTACACCTTC
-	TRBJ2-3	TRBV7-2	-	CASSQRLPPDTQYF	TGTGCCAGCAGCCAACGACTCCCCCCGGATACGCAGTATTTT
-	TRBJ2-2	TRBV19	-	CASRRVGTGELFF	TGTGCCAGTAGGCGGGTGGGCACCGGGGAGCTGTTTTTT
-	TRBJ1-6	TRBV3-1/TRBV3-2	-	CASSPGPGDNSPLHF	TGTGCCAGCAGCCCCGGCCCCGGGGATAATTCACCCCTCCACTTT
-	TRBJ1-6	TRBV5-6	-	CASSPPDNGSPLHF	TGTGCCAGCAGCCCCCCGGACAATGGTTCACCCCTCCACTTT